The table lists the clone carrying this TCR beta chain with many counts. Antigen unknown. V lost 6 bases to trimming and J lost 3 bases, with 15 bases between them. The germline gives CDR1 DFQATT, CDR2 SNEGSKA (reference sequence). The CDR3 loop spans 13 amino acids. 5'RACE employing 10-nucleotide random UMIs yielded the cDNA. Every sequencing run gave over 200 million TCR-beta sequences, taken from 15-18 subjects. TCRdb analysed the 5' RACE reads with MiXCR anew, one entry per CDR3 protein. This repertoire shows 40,000 to 50,000 distinct CDR3 sequences, more than 2% found once; its top ten account for less than 15%. This sample was taken from a study of neurological immune-mediated disorders. The study's findings and limits: For the multiple sclerosis repertoire cluster, an association with any clinical or MRI feature was absent.

The chain links TRBV20-1 to TRBJ2-7; possibly TRBD2 for D (6 bases). The TCR sequence derives from a young man with multiple sclerosis. Sequenced input: PBMCs. The CDR3, as DNA: TGCAGTGCAACCAACGGGAGTTTCTACGAGCAGTACTTC. It translates to CSATNGSFYEQYF.